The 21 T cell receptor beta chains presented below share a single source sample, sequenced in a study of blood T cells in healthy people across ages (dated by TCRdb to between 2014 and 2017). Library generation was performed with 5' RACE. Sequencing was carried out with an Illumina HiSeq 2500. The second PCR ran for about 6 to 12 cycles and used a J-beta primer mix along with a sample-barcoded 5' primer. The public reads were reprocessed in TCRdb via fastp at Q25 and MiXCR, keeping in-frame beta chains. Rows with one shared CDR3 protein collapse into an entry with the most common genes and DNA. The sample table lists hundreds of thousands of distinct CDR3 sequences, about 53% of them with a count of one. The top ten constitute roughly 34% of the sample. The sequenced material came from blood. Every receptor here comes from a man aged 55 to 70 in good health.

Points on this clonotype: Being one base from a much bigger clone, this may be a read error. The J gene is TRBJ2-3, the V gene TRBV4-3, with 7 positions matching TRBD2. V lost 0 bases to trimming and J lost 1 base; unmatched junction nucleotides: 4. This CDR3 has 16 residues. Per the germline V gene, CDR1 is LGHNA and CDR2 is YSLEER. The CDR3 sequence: CASSQEASGGTDTQYF. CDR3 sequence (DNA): TGCGCCAGCAGCCAAGAGGCTAGCGGAGGCACAGATACGCAGTATTTT.

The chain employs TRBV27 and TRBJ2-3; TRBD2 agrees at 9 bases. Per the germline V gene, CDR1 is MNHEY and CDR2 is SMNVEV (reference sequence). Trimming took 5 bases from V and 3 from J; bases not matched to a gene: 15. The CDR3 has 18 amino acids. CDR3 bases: TGTGCCAGCAGTCCCGACCGGCCTAGCGGGGTCGTAACAGATACGCAGTATTTT. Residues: CASSPDRPSGVVTDTQYF.

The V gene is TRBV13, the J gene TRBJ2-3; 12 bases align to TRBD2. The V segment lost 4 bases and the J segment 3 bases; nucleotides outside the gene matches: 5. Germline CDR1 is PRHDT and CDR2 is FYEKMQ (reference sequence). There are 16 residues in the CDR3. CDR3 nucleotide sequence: TGTGCCAGCAGCTCAAACGGACTAGCGGGGACAGATACGCAGTATTTT. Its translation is CASSSNGLAGTDTQYF.

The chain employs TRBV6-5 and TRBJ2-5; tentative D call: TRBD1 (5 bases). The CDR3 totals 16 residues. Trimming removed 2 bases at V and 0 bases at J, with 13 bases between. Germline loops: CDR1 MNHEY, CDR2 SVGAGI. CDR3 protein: CASSYIGFRDQETQYF. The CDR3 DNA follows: TGTGCCAGCAGTTACATTGGGTTCAGGGACCAAGAGACCCAGTACTTC.

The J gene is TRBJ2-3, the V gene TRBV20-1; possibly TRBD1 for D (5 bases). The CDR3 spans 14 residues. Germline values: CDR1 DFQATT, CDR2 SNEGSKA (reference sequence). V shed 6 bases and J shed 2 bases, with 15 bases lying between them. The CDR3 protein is CSATGRGNTDTQYF. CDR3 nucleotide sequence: TGCAGTGCCACAGGTCGAGGAAACACAGATACGCAGTATTTT.

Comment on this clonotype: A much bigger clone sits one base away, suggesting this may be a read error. The CDR3 loop is CASSWANEQFF. The CDR3, as DNA: TGCGCCAGCAGCTGGGCCAATGAGCAGTTCTTC. The chain joins TRBV5-1 to TRBJ2-1; D gene unclear. This CDR3 is 11 amino acids long. Germline V gene lookup returns CDR1 SGHRS and CDR2 YFSETQ. Trimming took off 3 bases at V and 6 bases at J, with 4 bases between the two ends. The entire variable domain, with the rest obtained from reference TRBV5-1 and TRBJ2-1, is as follows: KAGVTQTPRYLIKTRGQQVTLSCSPISGHRSVSWYQQTPGQGLQFLFEYFSETQRNKGNFPGRFSGRQFSNSRSEMNVSTLELGDSALYLCASSWANEQFFGPGTRLTVL.

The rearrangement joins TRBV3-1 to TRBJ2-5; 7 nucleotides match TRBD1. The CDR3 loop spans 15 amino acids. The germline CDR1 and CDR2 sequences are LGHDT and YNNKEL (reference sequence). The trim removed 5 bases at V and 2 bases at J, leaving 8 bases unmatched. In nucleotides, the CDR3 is TGTGCCAGCAGCGGGGCCGGGACAGCACAAGAGACCCAGTACTTC. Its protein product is CASSGAGTAQETQYF.

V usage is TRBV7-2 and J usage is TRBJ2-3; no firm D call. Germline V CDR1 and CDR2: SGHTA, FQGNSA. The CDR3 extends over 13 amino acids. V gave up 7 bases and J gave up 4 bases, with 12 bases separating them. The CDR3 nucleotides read TGTGCCAGCAATCCACTGGTGGCAGATACGCAGTATTTT. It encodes CASNPLVADTQYF.

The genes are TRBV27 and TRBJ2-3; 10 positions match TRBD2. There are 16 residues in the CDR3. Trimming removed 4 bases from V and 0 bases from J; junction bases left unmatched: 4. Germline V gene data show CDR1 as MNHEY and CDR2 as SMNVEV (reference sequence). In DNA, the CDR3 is TGTGCCAGCAGTTCACTAGCGGGGTTTAGCACAGATACGCAGTATTTT. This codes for CASSSLAGFSTDTQYF.

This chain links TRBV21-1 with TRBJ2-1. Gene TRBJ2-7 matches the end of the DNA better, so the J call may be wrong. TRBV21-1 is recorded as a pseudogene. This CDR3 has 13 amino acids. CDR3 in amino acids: CASSPNSYNEQYF. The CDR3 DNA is TGTGCCAGCAGCCCCAACTCCTACAATGAGCAGTACTTC.

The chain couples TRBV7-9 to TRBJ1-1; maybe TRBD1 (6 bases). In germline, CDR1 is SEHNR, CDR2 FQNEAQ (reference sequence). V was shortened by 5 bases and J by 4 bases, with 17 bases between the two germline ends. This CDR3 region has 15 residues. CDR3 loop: CASSPQGSVGTEAFF. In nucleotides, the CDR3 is TGTGCCAGCAGCCCTCAGGGGAGTGTCGGCACTGAAGCTTTCTTT.

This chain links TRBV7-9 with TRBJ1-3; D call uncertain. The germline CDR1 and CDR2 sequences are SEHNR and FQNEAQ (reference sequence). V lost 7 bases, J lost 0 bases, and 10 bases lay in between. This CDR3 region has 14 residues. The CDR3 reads CASTPQVSGNTIYF. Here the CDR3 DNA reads TGTGCCAGCACCCCGCAGGTCTCTGGAAACACCATATATTTT. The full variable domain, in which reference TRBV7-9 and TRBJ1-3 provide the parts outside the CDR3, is DTGVSQNPRHKITKRGQNVTFRCDPISEHNRLYWYRQTLGQGPEFLTYFQNEAQLEKSRLLSDRFSAERPKGSFSTLEIQRTEQGDSAMYLCASTPQVSGNTIYFGEGSWLTVV.

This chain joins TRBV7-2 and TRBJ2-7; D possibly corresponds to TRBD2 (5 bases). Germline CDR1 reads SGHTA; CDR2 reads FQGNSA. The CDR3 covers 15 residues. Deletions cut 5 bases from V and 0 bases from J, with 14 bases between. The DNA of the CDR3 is TGTGCCAGCAGCCCGCGGGCAGCGGCCTCCTACGAGCAGTACTTC. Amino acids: CASSPRAAASYEQYF.

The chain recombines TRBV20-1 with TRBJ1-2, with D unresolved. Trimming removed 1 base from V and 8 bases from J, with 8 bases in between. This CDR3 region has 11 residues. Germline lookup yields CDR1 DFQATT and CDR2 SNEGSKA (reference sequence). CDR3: CSARGGPGYTF. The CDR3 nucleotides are TGCAGTGCTAGAGGAGGCCCCGGCTACACCTTC.

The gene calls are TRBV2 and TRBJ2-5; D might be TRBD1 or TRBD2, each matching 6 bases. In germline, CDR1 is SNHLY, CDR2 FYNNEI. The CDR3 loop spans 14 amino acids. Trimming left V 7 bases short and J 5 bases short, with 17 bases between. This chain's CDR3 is CASNPEGGAETQYF. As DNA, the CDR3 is TGTGCCAGCAACCCGGAGGGGGGCGCGGAGACCCAGTACTTC.

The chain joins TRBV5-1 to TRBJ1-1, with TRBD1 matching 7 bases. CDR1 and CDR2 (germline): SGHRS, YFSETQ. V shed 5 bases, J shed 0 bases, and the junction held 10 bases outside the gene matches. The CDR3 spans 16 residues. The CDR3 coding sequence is TGCGCCAGCAGGAGCTCCGCCGGGACAGTGAACACTGAAGCTTTCTTT. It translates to CASRSSAGTVNTEAFF.

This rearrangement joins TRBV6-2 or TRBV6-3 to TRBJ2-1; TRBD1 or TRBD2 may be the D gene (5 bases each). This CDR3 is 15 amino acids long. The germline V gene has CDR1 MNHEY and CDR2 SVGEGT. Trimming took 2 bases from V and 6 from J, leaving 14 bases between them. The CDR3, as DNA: TGTGCCAGCAGTTACGTCAGGGCCGGGGTCAATGAGCAGTTCTTC. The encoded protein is CASSYVRAGVNEQFF.

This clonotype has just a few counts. The CDR3: CSAKEGGTYEQYF. CDR3 in DNA: TGCAGTGCTAAGGAGGGCGGGACCTACGAGCAGTACTTC. V usage is TRBV20-1 and J usage is TRBJ2-7; D possibly corresponds to TRBD2 (6 bases). The CDR3 length is 13 residues. Germline CDR1 DFQATT, CDR2 SNEGSKA (reference sequence). V was pared by 4 bases and J by 2 bases, with 12 bases between.

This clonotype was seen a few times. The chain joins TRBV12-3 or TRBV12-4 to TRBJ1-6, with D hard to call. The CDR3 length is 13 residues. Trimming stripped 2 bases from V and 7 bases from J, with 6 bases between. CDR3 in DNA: TGTGCCAGCAGTTTATCGGGAAATTCACCCCTCCACTTT. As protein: CASSLSGNSPLHF.

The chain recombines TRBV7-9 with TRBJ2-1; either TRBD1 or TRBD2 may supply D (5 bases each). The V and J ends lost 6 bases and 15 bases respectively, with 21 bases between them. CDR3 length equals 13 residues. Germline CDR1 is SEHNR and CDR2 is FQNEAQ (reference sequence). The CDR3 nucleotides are TGTGCCAGCAGGGGAGCTTCCCAGGGAATTGTGTTCTTC. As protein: CASRGASQGIVFF.

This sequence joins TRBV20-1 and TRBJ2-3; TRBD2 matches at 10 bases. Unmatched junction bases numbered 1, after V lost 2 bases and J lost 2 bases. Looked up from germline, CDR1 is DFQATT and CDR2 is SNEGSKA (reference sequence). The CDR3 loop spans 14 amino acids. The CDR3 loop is CSARLAGVTDTQYF. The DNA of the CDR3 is TGCAGTGCTAGACTAGCGGGGGTCACAGATACGCAGTATTTT.